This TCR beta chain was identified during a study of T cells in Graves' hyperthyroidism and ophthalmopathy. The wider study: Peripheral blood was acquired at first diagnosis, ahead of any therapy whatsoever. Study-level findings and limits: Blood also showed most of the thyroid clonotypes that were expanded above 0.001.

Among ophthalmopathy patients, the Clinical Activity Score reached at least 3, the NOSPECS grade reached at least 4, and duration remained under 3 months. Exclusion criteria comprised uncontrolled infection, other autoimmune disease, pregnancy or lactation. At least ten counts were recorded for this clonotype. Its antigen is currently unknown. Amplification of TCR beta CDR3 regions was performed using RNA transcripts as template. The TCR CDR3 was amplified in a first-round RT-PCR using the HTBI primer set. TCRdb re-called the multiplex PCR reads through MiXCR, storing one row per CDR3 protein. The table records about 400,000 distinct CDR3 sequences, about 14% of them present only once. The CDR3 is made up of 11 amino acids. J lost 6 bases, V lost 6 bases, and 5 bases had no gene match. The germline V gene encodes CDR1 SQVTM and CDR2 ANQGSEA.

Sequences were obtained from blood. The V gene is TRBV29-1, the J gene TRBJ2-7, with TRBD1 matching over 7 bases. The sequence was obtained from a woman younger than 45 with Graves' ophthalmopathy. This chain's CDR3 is CSVRTGTEQYF. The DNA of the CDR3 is TGCAGCGTGCGGACAGGCACCGAGCAGTACTTC.